This section outlines one T cell receptor (beta chain) sequence together with its context. Antigen unknown. This sample was taken from a study of shared clonotypes between healthy human individuals. There are 15 residues in the CDR3. V trimming: 4 bases; J trimming: 2 bases; junction bases outside the gene matches: 5. Germline values: CDR1 MNHNS, CDR2 SASEGT. Points from the study as a whole: Generation probability values for non-shared clonotypes were lower than those for clonotypes shared by all four donors.

Some clones are missing from TCRdb's copy, which holds only in-frame ones; the method was immunoSEQ multiplex PCR. This sample yields roughly 2.1 million clones, of which about 92% are seen a single time; more than 1.5% belongs to the top ten. Naive CD8 cells lacked CD45RO and underwent positive selection for CCR7, leaving out terminally differentiated effector memory CD45RA+ cells. Donors, without exception, were Caucasian adults residing in Nashville, Tennessee. The receptor was derived from a young man in good health. Some clones in this sample may be carry-over from other donors' samples. Sequencing used naive CD8+ T cells from PBMCs. The rearrangement links TRBV6-1 to TRBJ2-1; 7 positions agree with TRBD1. The CDR3 is CASSGGTATYNEQFF. Written as DNA, the CDR3 is TGTGCCAGCAGTGGGGGGACAGCCACCTACAATGAGCAGTTCTTC.